This passage covers 32 T cell receptor beta chains from one sample sequenced in a study of blood T cells in healthy people across ages. Combining a sample-barcoded 5' primer with a J-beta primer mix, a second PCR ran for about 7 to 11 cycles. TCRdb independently ran MiXCR on the 5' RACE reads; one entry per CDR3 protein. The data hold around 1.5 million distinct CDR3 sequences, with roughly 32% observed a single time. Sequencing used blood. The source of these receptors is a young woman in good health.

This clonotype was detected a few times. This chain connects TRBV20-1 to TRBJ2-7; maybe TRBD1 (5 bases). The V gene's germline CDR1 is DFQATT and CDR2 SNEGSKA (reference sequence). Trimming cost V 3 bases and J 0 bases, with 9 bases left between them. CDR3 size: 13 residues. The CDR3 here is CSASPGSSYEQYF. The CDR3 DNA reads TGCAGTGCTAGCCCAGGGTCCTCCTACGAGCAGTACTTC.

The rearrangement joins TRBV27 to TRBJ2-1; the match to TRBD2 covers 8 bases. Trimming took 3 bases from V and 3 from J; bases not matched to a gene: 4. The CDR3 runs to 15 residues. CDR1 and CDR2 (germline): MNHEY, SMNVEV (reference sequence). The CDR3 DNA sequence: TGTGCCAGCAGTTTCCGGGGGGGGAACTACAATGAGCAGTTCTTC. Residues: CASSFRGGNYNEQFF.

CDR3 residues: CSAGVRGAGYGYTF. CDR3 nucleotide sequence: TGCAGTGCTGGGGTACGGGGGGCAGGCTATGGCTACACCTTC. The chain combines TRBV20-1 with TRBJ1-2; TRBD1 is a possible D gene (6 bases). Germline V gene data show CDR1 as DFQATT and CDR2 as SNEGSKA (reference sequence). Trimming removed 5 bases from V and 4 bases from J, with 17 bases in between. The CDR3 loop spans 14 amino acids.

On this clonotype itself: One end of the junction varies from germline; a read error may be responsible. The chain is built from TRBV7-2 and TRBJ2-5; possible D gene TRBD2, 6 bases. In germline, CDR1 is SGHTA, CDR2 FQGNSA. The CDR3 loop spans 16 amino acids. DNA for the CDR3: TGCGCCAGCAGCTTAGTCCTAGCGTCTTACCAAGAGACCCAGTACTTC. This sequence encodes CASSLVLASYQETQYF. The full variable domain, in which reference TRBV7-2 and TRBJ2-5 provide the parts outside the CDR3, is GAGVSQSPSNKVTEKGKDVELRCDPISGHTALYWYRQSLGQGLEFLIYFQGNSAPDKSGLPSDRFSAERTGGSVSTLTIQRTQQEDSAVYLCASSLVLASYQETQYFGPGTRLLVL.

The chain employs TRBV4-1 and TRBJ1-4, with D hard to call. The CDR3 covers 15 residues. Germline CDR1 is MGHRA and CDR2 is YSYEKL. V lost 0 bases and J 8 bases, leaving 13 bases between the germline ends. For the CDR3, the DNA is TGCGCCAGCAGCCAAGATAAAGGGAAGGGAGAAAAACTGTTTTTT. Its translation is CASSQDKGKGEKLFF.

The chain combines TRBV5-6 with TRBJ2-5; D gene ambiguous. Trimming pared 0 bases from V and 3 bases from J, leaving 6 bases between. The CDR3 is 13 residues long. Per germline, CDR1 SGHDT and CDR2 YYEEEE. The CDR3 nucleotides read TGTGCCAGCAGCTTGGTTTCCGAAGAGACCCAGTACTTC. This gives the protein CASSLVSEETQYF. Using reference TRBV5-6 and TRBJ2-5 for the parts outside the CDR3, the full variable domain is DAGVTQSPTHLIKTRGQQVTLRCSPKSGHDTVSWYQQALGQGPQFIFQYYEEEERQRGNFPDRFSGHQFPNYSSELNVNALLLGDSALYLCASSLVSEETQYFGPGTRLLVL.

The V call is TRBV10-2, the J call TRBJ2-1; 8 bases line up with TRBD1. Germline V gene data show CDR1 as WSHSY and CDR2 as SAAADI. This CDR3 comprises 12 residues. The trim removed 3 bases at V and 15 bases at J, leaving 7 bases unmatched. The CDR3 DNA reads TGCGCCAGCAGTGATCCTGACAGGGGAGGGTTCTTC. Amino acids: CASSDPDRGGFF.

The rearrangement links TRBV11-2 to TRBJ2-3; tentative D call: TRBD2 (6 bases). There are 16 residues in the CDR3. CDR1 SGHAT and CDR2 FQNNGV come from the germline V gene. Trimming removed 1 base at V and 5 bases at J, with 16 bases between. DNA for the CDR3: TGTGCCAGCAGCTTAGGTTCTGGAGGGATGGGAGATACGCAGTATTTT. It codes for CASSLGSGGMGDTQYF.

The CDR3 DNA sequence: TGTGCCAGCAGCTTAAGCTCAACTTATGGCTACACCTTC. It codes for CASSLSSTYGYTF. The V gene is TRBV7-2, the J gene TRBJ1-2, with D hard to call. V was trimmed by 2 bases and J by 5 bases, leaving 9 bases between them. Germline assignment: CDR1 SGHTA and CDR2 FQGNSA. CDR3 length: 13 amino acids.

This chain joins TRBV12-3 or TRBV12-4 and TRBJ1-2, with D possibly TRBD1 on 6 matching bases. The germline V and J ends were trimmed by 7 bases and 11 bases, with 20 bases remaining between them. CDR3 length equals 13 residues. Written as DNA, the CDR3 is TGTGCCAGCAACACTCGGGACATTTCTGGATACACCTTC. It is translated as CASNTRDISGYTF.

This clonotype has more than one count but fewer than ten. The rearrangement joins TRBV27 to TRBJ2-3, with D possibly being TRBD1 or TRBD2 (5 bases each). Trimming took 0 bases from V and 1 from J, leaving 14 bases between them. Germline V gene data show CDR1 as MNHEY and CDR2 as SMNVEV (reference sequence). The CDR3 contains 17 residues. The chain's CDR3 is CASSLSAAGRGTDTQYF. In DNA, the CDR3 is TGTGCCAGCAGTTTATCGGCGGCAGGGAGAGGCACAGATACGCAGTATTTT.

This clonotype was recorded a few times. This sequence joins TRBV20-1 and TRBJ2-5; no firm D call. Germline V gene sequence: CDR1 DFQATT, CDR2 SNEGSKA (reference sequence). The CDR3 is made up of 15 amino acids. The V and J ends lost 0 bases and 2 bases respectively, with 13 bases between them. CDR3 loop: CSARDLAAAQETQYF. CDR3 in DNA: TGCAGTGCTAGAGATCTCGCGGCAGCGCAAGAGACCCAGTACTTC.

The chain has TRBV7-3 and TRBJ2-2; D remains ambiguous. V lost 1 base, J lost 3 bases, and 12 bases lay in between. Germline-derived CDR1 and CDR2 are SGHTA and FQGTGA. This CDR3 is built from 16 residues. The CDR3 sequence is CASSLISFRDTGELFF. For the CDR3, the DNA is TGTGCCAGCAGCTTAATTAGCTTTAGGGACACCGGGGAGCTGTTTTTT.

This rearrangement joins TRBV6-6 to TRBJ2-1, with TRBD2 matching 9 bases. V lost 0 bases and J lost 5; bases outside the gene matches: 2. This CDR3 spans 15 amino acids. Per germline, CDR1 MNHNY and CDR2 SVGAGI (reference sequence). For the CDR3, the DNA is TGTGCCAGCAGTTACTCGAGACTAGCGGACAATGAGCAGTTCTTC. It yields the protein CASSYSRLADNEQFF.

In its sample, this clonotype was seen a few times. The chain joins TRBV2 to TRBJ2-2; TRBD2 aligns across 8 bases. Trimming removed 9 bases from V and 4 bases from J; junction bases left unmatched: 7. The CDR3 runs 14 residues. The germline V gene has CDR1 SNHLY and CDR2 FYNNEI. CDR3 DNA: TGTGCCAGTGGTCCTAGCGGGTCCACCGGGGAGCTGTTTTTT. Encoded protein: CASGPSGSTGELFF.

This clonotype appeared a few times. The chain links TRBV7-9 to TRBJ2-7, with D hard to call. This CDR3 spans 13 amino acids. Germline V gene data show CDR1 as SEHNR and CDR2 as FQNEAQ (reference sequence). V lost 11 bases, J lost 5 bases, and 19 bases lay in between. The CDR3 DNA reads as TGTGCCTCAAATCGTTCCCCTGGGGACGAGCAGTACTTC. Its translation: CASNRSPGDEQYF. Full variable domain (rest looked up from reference TRBV7-9 and TRBJ2-7): DTGVSQNPRHKITKRGQNVTFRCDPISEHNRLYWYRQTLGQGPEFLTYFQNEAQLEKSRLLSDRFSAERPKGSFSTLEIQRTEQGDSAMYLCASNRSPGDEQYFGPGTRLTVT.

The CDR3: CSARDLDRAGTAGELFF. CDR3 nucleotides: TGCAGTGCTAGAGATCTTGATAGGGCAGGGACGGCCGGGGAGCTGTTTTTT. The chain employs TRBV20-1 and TRBJ2-2; D tentatively reads TRBD1 or TRBD2 (5 bases each). The germline gives CDR1 DFQATT, CDR2 SNEGSKA (reference sequence). V lost 0 bases and J 6 bases, leaving 20 bases between the germline ends. The CDR3 consists of 17 residues.

For this clonotype: A much larger clone lies one base from this, so it may be a read error. This chain connects TRBV29-1 to TRBJ2-7, with 7 bases aligning to TRBD2. This CDR3 region has 14 residues. Germline V CDR1 and CDR2: SQVTM, ANQGSEA. The V and J ends lost 7 bases and 1 base, in that order; junction bases with no gene match: 10. The CDR3 protein is CSAEGMGGSYEQYF. The CDR3 bases are TGCAGCGCCGAAGGGATGGGGGGGTCCTACGAGCAGTACTTC.

J is TRBJ2-7 and V is TRBV21-1; the DNA was not compared with TRBD1, the D call given in the table. TRBV21-1 is described as a pseudogene. The CDR3 runs 16 residues. This CDR3 reads CASSNLCRDTSYEQYF. The CDR3 DNA sequence: TGTGCCAGCAGCAACCTATGTCGGGACACGTCCTACGAGCAGTACTTC.

This clonotype was detected ten times or more. J is TRBJ2-1 and V is TRBV4-1; D is undetermined. Germline CDR1 and CDR2: MGHRA and YSYEKL. Trimming shortened V by 1 base and J by 10 bases, and 8 bases separated the two germline ends. The CDR3 runs 12 residues. CDR3 in DNA: TGCGCCAGCAGCCAAGCCGGGTTGGAGCAGTTCTTC. It translates to CASSQAGLEQFF.

This clonotype was observed at least ten times. This chain's CDR3 is CAIEADSEQYF. Here the CDR3 DNA reads TGTGCCATAGAGGCCGACAGCGAGCAGTACTTC. The V call is TRBV10-3, the J call TRBJ2-7, with D possibly TRBD1 on 5 matching bases. The CDR3 loop spans 11 amino acids. V gave up 9 bases and J gave up 6 bases, with 12 bases separating them. The germline gives CDR1 ENHRY, CDR2 SYGVKD.

This clonotype was observed a few times. The rearrangement links TRBV28 to TRBJ1-1; maybe TRBD1 (5 bases). The CDR3 runs to 15 residues. The germline gives CDR1 MDHEN, CDR2 SYDVKM. The V gene lost 5 bases and the J gene lost 3 bases, with 16 bases spanning the gap. Written as DNA, the CDR3 is TGTGCCAGCAGTCCATATGGGGGGAGGTACACTGAAGCTTTCTTT. This translates into CASSPYGGRYTEAFF.

The chain employs TRBV20-1 and TRBJ2-7, with D possibly TRBD2 on 5 matching bases. The CDR3 totals 12 residues. Germline V CDR1 and CDR2: DFQATT, SNEGSKA (reference sequence). Trimming pared 6 bases from V and 2 bases from J, leaving 11 bases between. The CDR3, as DNA: TGCAGTGCGCACGGACTCGCCTACGAGCAGTACTTC. Translated, it gives CSAHGLAYEQYF.

As concerns this clonotype: A read error may be the cause here, since a much bigger clone is one base away. This sequence joins TRBV29-1 and TRBJ2-7; weak D call: TRBD2 (6 bases). This CDR3 is built from 17 residues. CDR1 SQVTM and CDR2 ANQGSEA come from the germline V gene. V was trimmed by 0 bases and J by 3 bases, leaving 21 bases between them. The CDR3: CSVEDRSGPDHLYEQYF. CDR3 DNA: TGCAGCGTTGAAGATCGAAGCGGGCCAGACCACCTCTACGAGCAGTACTTC.

This clonotype was seen a handful of times. The chain is built from TRBV24-1 and TRBJ2-5; 8 nucleotides match TRBD1. Per germline, CDR1 KGHDR and CDR2 SFDVKD. J lost 2 bases, V lost 7 bases, and 5 bases had no gene match. This CDR3 comprises 14 residues. The CDR3 region is CATSNTGGQETQYF. For the CDR3, the DNA is TGTGCCACCAGCAACACAGGGGGACAAGAGACCCAGTACTTC.

The V gene is TRBV7-8, the J gene TRBJ2-1; 8 positions match TRBD2. The CDR3 is 15 amino acids. V lost 6 bases, J lost 7 bases, and 11 bases stayed unmatched. CDR1 is SGHVS and CDR2 is FQNEAQ in the germline V gene. CDR3 DNA: TGTGCCAGCAGACGCGGACGGGAGGGAGGAAATGAGCAGTTCTTC. It is translated as CASRRGREGGNEQFF.

The chain recombines TRBV6-2 or TRBV6-3 with TRBJ1-1; TRBD1 matches at 7 bases. From germline, CDR1 is MNHEY and CDR2 SVGEGT. J lost 2 bases, V lost 6 bases, and 3 bases had no gene match. The CDR3 is 13 amino acids. CDR3 amino acids: CASRNRGNTEAFF. As DNA, the CDR3 is TGTGCCAGCAGGAACAGGGGTAACACTGAAGCTTTCTTT.

V and J are TRBV27 and TRBJ2-7; 15 bases are shared with TRBD2. CDR1 MNHEY and CDR2 SMNVEV come from the germline V gene (reference sequence). CDR3 length: 15 amino acids. J was trimmed by 9 bases and V by 6 bases; bases with no gene match: 9. The CDR3 loop reads CASRPGLAGGQVQYF. The DNA of the CDR3 is TGTGCCAGCAGGCCTGGACTAGCGGGAGGGCAGGTGCAGTACTTC.

This sequence joins TRBV29-1 and TRBJ2-7; 8 bases map to TRBD1. The germline V gene encodes CDR1 SQVTM and CDR2 ANQGSEA. With 7 bases clipped from V and 7 bases from J, the junction kept 12 bases outside the gene matches. The CDR3 contains 13 residues. The CDR3 sequence: CSAQGQGAVEQYF. Written as DNA, the CDR3 is TGCAGCGCCCAAGGGCAGGGGGCAGTGGAGCAGTACTTC.

V usage is TRBV20-1 and J usage is TRBJ1-1; TRBD1 is a possible D gene (5 bases). Per germline, CDR1 DFQATT and CDR2 SNEGSKA (reference sequence). The ends were cut back, 6 bases at V and 6 bases at J, with 20 bases in the middle. The CDR3 totals 14 residues. The CDR3 region is CSAPPDGGTAEAFF. The CDR3 DNA reads TGCAGTGCCCCCCCTGATGGGGGGACCGCTGAAGCTTTCTTT.

This clonotype was detected once. This chain connects TRBV20-1 to TRBJ2-2; the D is unclear. V was trimmed by 2 bases and J by 3 bases, leaving 10 bases between them. Germline-derived CDR1 and CDR2 are DFQATT and SNEGSKA (reference sequence). This CDR3 has 14 residues. CDR3 in DNA: TGCAGTGCTAGAAGGGTAGGAGACACCGGGGAGCTGTTTTTT. Translation: CSARRVGDTGELFF.

Points on this clonotype: Germline is not matched at one junction end, which may reflect a read error. The chain recombines TRBV4-1 with TRBJ2-3, with 13 bases that match TRBD2. Germline loops: CDR1 MGHRA, CDR2 YSYEKL. The CDR3 loop spans 18 amino acids. In nucleotides, the CDR3 is TGCGCCAACAGCCAGGGAACTAGCGGGAGGGCCCTCGCAGATACGCAGTATTTT. This gives the protein CANSQGTSGRALADTQYF.